This TCR beta chain was sequenced for a study of regulatory T cells in long-lasting Graves disease. This CDR3 has 17 residues. Germline assignment: CDR1 SEHNR and CDR2 FQNEAQ (reference sequence). The V segment lost 5 bases and the J segment 0 bases; nucleotides outside the gene matches: 6. Noted time point: newly diagnosed GD, antithyroid drugs for less than 3 months. Isolated PBMC RNA provided the starting material for the TCR library. Building of the TCR beta libraries involved iRepertoire HTBI primers and Arm-PCR of CDR3 regions. TCRdb processed the multiplex PCR reads anew with MiXCR; each CDR3 protein has one entry. The table lists hundreds of thousands of distinct CDR3 sequences, 15% to 20% of them singletons. This same sample was also taken into another study, of T cells in Graves' hyperthyroidism and ophthalmopathy. That investigation notes: The HTBI primer set drove a first-round RT-PCR of the TCR CDR3.

The clonotype comes from a middle-aged woman with Graves disease. The gene calls are TRBV7-9 and TRBJ1-5; TRBD1 matches 11 bases. The sequences come from peripheral blood mononuclear cells (PBMCs), collected at new diagnosis, from a patient treated with antithyroid drugs. The CDR3 loop is CASSPGQGADSNQPQHF. The CDR3, as DNA: TGTGCCAGCAGCCCAGGACAGGGGGCTGATAGCAATCAGCCCCAGCATTTT.